Below, 9 T cell receptor beta chains from the same sample are listed, as sequenced in a study of T-cell reconstitution after alpha-beta-depleted transplantation in children. Construction of the TCRbeta library involved unique molecular identifiers. TCRdb itself ran the PCR reads through MiXCR, one entry per CDR3 protein. The sample carries some 120,000 distinct CDR3 sequences, about a tenth recorded once. The source was PBMCs, collected before TCRalphabeta/CD19-depleted stem cell transplant. The receptors come from a boy between 2 and 10 years old with acute lymphoblastic leukemia, due to receive a stem cell transplant.

This clonotype came up a few times. The chain links TRBV28 to TRBJ2-5, with TRBD2 matching 9 bases. The CDR3 contains 15 residues. V was clipped by 3 bases and J by 3 bases; unmatched bases: 5. Per the germline V gene, CDR1 is MDHEN and CDR2 is SYDVKM. CDR3 DNA sequence: TGTGCCAGCAGTTTGGCGGGAGGGCCGAAAGAGACCCAGTACTTC. It yields the protein CASSLAGGPKETQYF.

This clonotype has a count of ten or more. In DNA, the CDR3 is TGTGCCAGCAGATACAGGGGAGGTACCGGGGAGCTGTTTTTT. It is translated as CASRYRGGTGELFF. The chain couples TRBV7-8 to TRBJ2-2, with TRBD1 as a possible D gene (7 bases). CDR1 and CDR2 from the germline V gene are SGHVS and FQNEAQ. The germline V and J ends were trimmed by 6 bases and 5 bases, with 13 bases remaining between them. This CDR3 has 14 amino acids. Supplemented by reference TRBV7-8 and TRBJ2-2, the full variable domain reads GAGVSQSPRYKVAKRGQDVALRCDPISGHVSLFWYQQALGQGPEFLTYFQNEAQLDKSGLPSDRFFAERPEGSVSTLKIQRTQQEDSAVYLCASRYRGGTGELFFGEGSRLTVL.

The sample holds a few counts of this clonotype. The chain is built from TRBV25-1 and TRBJ2-2, with D possibly being TRBD1 or TRBD2 (5 bases each). The germline CDR1 and CDR2 sequences are MGHDK and SYGVNS. This CDR3 comprises 18 residues. V was trimmed by 4 bases and J by 0 bases, leaving 18 bases between them. The CDR3 loop is CASSGLTREGPNTGELFF. In DNA, the CDR3 is TGTGCCAGCAGTGGACTAACTCGTGAGGGGCCGAACACCGGGGAGCTGTTTTTT.

There are a few counts of this clonotype. This rearrangement joins TRBV20-1 to TRBJ2-3; 14 bases fit TRBD2. The trim removed 2 bases at V and 7 bases at J, leaving 11 bases unmatched. CDR3 length: 17 residues. The germline V gene has CDR1 DFQATT and CDR2 SNEGSKA (reference sequence). CDR3 nucleotide sequence: TGCAGTGCTAGACCCCCCCGGACTAGCGGGAGGCGACATACGCAGTATTTT. It encodes CSARPPRTSGRRHTQYF.

This clonotype was seen a handful of times. This chain links TRBV5-1 with TRBJ2-5, with TRBD2 matching 8 bases. The CDR3 covers 15 residues. J was trimmed by 4 bases and V by 5 bases; bases with no gene match: 10. Per the germline V gene, CDR1 is SGHRS and CDR2 is YFSETQ. CDR3 coding DNA: TGCGCCAGCAGTACCTCCGGGACTAGTAGAGAGACCCAGTACTTC. It translates to CASSTSGTSRETQYF.

This clonotype was counted at least ten times. The V and J genes are TRBV5-6 and TRBJ2-1; D may match TRBD1 or TRBD2 (6 bases each). V gave up 4 bases and J gave up 1 base, with 21 bases separating them. Germline CDR1 and CDR2: SGHDT and YYEEEE. The CDR3 covers 18 residues. The CDR3 loop reads CASSGGQGRGGSYNEQFF. The DNA for the CDR3 is TGTGCCAGCAGCGGGGGGCAGGGTAGGGGCGGTTCCTACAATGAGCAGTTCTTC.

This clonotype was found many times. The gene calls are TRBV12-3 or TRBV12-4 and TRBJ2-4; perhaps TRBD2 as D (6 bases). CDR3 length: 15 amino acids. V lost 3 bases and J lost 0, with 9 bases in between. The CDR3 region is CASSFWGVAKNIQYF. CDR3 nucleotides: TGTGCCAGCAGTTTCTGGGGGGTAGCCAAAAACATTCAGTACTTC.

This clonotype was seen many times. This chain uses TRBV9 with TRBJ2-1, with 11 bases aligning to TRBD2. V dropped 1 base and J dropped 8; count of bases not matched to a gene: 5. Germline assignment: CDR1 SGDLS and CDR2 YYNGEE. The CDR3 contains 15 residues. The CDR3 loop is CASSVKTSGIHEQFF. CDR3 DNA: TGTGCCAGCAGCGTAAAGACTAGCGGGATCCATGAGCAGTTCTTC.

This clonotype was picked up one time. Sequence at one end of the junction differs from germline and may be a read error. The chain links TRBV10-3 to TRBJ1-2; D possibly corresponds to TRBD1 (5 bases). The CDR3 sequence is 13 residues long. Per germline, CDR1 ENHRY and CDR2 SYGVKD. The CDR3 DNA reads TGTGTCATCAGTGAGAGGGAAGGGGATGGCTACACCTTC. The encoded protein is CVISEREGDGYTF.